This TCR beta chain was sequenced in a study of blood T cell repertoires in COVID-19 (TCRdb year 2020). General notes on the study: Collaborator samples came from the United States, Italy and Spain and covered acute and convalescent phases of COVID-19. The prospective study material was composed of cDNA or gDNA derived from T cells, B-cell-depleted T cells, or PBMCs. Subjects who had been exposed to COVID-19, were actively infected with it, or had recovered from it provided the deeply sampled blood TCRbeta repertoires that made up the dataset. The repertoires were released in a freely available public database intended as a resource for research on the immune response to SARS-CoV-2. The samples were drawn from the first 160 participants of the ongoing ImmuneRACE study and from some 1,300 subjects provided by 6 global collaborators. A de-identified subject ID, COVID-19 status, age in years and sex were almost always included in the sample metadata. Where available, HLA class I and class II types were obtained from metadata supplied by the sample provider rather than from assay-based typing. The paper as a whole reports these results and caveats: How much clinical and demographic metadata was included differed by source and by participant, and the metadata was provided uncurated.

The immunoSEQ Assay, a bias-controlled multiplex PCR, was used to amplify TCRbeta CDR3 regions from genomic DNA. As for the authors' bioinformatics: Nucleated cell counts per sample were estimated from amplification of reference gene primers within the assay. To quantify the absolute abundance of each unique TCRbeta CDR3 rearrangement, sequence reads were collapsed and filtered. For each sample, productive Simpson clonality was calculated by taking the square root of Simpson's diversity index across productive rearrangements. TCRdb's version of the immuneACCESS table is confined to in-frame rearrangements and falls short of the full clone set. An unresolved V gene accounts for under half of the shortfall where checked; the remainder is of unknown origin. That table is the source of V, J and clone size, and D and trimming were worked out from the DNA. The sample table contains around 130,000 clones; only one count was recorded for around nine tenths of them. The top ten constitute less than 20% of the sample.

The collaborating institutions used their own protocols to collect whole blood in K2EDTA tubes. For TCRbeta analysis, collaborators shipped samples in one of three forms: frozen whole blood, isolated PBMCs, or DNA extracted from either of those sample types. Notes on this clone: The target of this receptor is not known. Base qualities are not at hand, and no much larger clone is one base apart.

Source material: peripheral blood. This clonotype originated in a man in his fifties or sixties with active or convalescent COVID-19.

The DNA sequence follows: TGTGCCAGTAGTATAGGACAGACCGGCGGTCAGCCCCAGCATTTT. Its protein product is CASSIGQTGGQPQHF. The chain couples TRBV19 to TRBJ1-5; perhaps TRBD1 is the D gene, with 5 bases matching. The cysteine opens and the phenylalanine closes a CDR3 of 15 amino acids. Only CDR3 DNA remains: 45 bases, in frame from the first base. The germline V gene (reference sequence) gives CDR1 as LNHDA and CDR2 as SQIVND. Trimming removed 1 base from V and 6 bases from J, leaving 13 bases between the germline ends. The full variable domain, completed from the reference TRBV19 and TRBJ1-5 proteins outside the CDR3, reads DGGITQSPKYLFRKEGQNVTLSCEQNLNHDAMYWYRQDPGQGLRLIYYSQIVNDFQKGDIAEGYSVSREKKESFPLTVTSAQKNPTAFYLCASSIGQTGGQPQHFGDGTRLSIL.